Below, 2 T cell receptor beta chains from the same sample are listed, as sequenced in a study of blood T cell repertoires in COVID-19. The repertoire was sequenced with immunoSEQ multiplex PCR; TCRdb's copy has only in-frame clones and lacks some. This sample has a few hundred thousand clones, with over 75% found just once. Sequencing used peripheral blood. These receptors all come from a human donor with COVID-19, enrolled during active disease. The donor label of this sample is uncertain.

The genes are TRBV4-2 and TRBJ1-2; 9 bases agree with TRBD1. V lost 1 base to trimming and J lost 4 bases; unmatched junction nucleotides: 7. The CDR3 spans 16 residues. The germline gives CDR1 LGHNA, CDR2 YNFKEQ. This chain's CDR3 is CASSQGGGQGLYGYTF. The CDR3 nucleotides are TGTGCCAGCAGCCAAGGGGGGGGACAGGGTCTCTATGGCTACACCTTC.

This clone was found a few times. The chain carries TRBV5-4 and TRBJ1-2; 9 nucleotides align to TRBD1. V gave up 3 bases and J gave up 8 bases; unmatched junction bases: 11. Germline CDR1 is SGHNT and CDR2 is YYREEE (reference sequence). The length of the CDR3 is 15 residues. The CDR3 protein is CASSYRDREGTGYTF. CDR3 nucleotides: TGTGCCAGCAGCTACCGGGACAGGGAAGGGACGGGCTACACCTTC.